The sequence of this T cell receptor beta chain was determined in a study of blood T cells in healthy people across ages. A sample-barcoded 5' primer and a J-beta primer mix were used in a second PCR of roughly 7 to 11 cycles. TCRdb independently ran MiXCR on the 5' RACE reads; one entry per CDR3 protein. Of approximately 1.5 million distinct CDR3 sequences detected, 40% to 45% appear once; the ten largest clones hold less than 5%. Every donor provided approximately 9.2 milliliters of peripheral blood. The CDR3 contains 16 residues. Germline V gives CDR1 MGHDK, CDR2 SYGVNS. The V and J ends lost 3 bases and 3 bases respectively, with 17 bases between them.

The sequenced material came from blood. This chain connects TRBV25-1 to TRBJ1-2; possibly TRBD1 for D (5 bases). The clonotype comes from a woman between 18 and 29 years old in good health. The CDR3, as DNA: TGTGCCAGCAGTGATGGGCGGAGGGACTTTGACTATGGCTACACCTTC. Protein sequence: CASSDGRRDFDYGYTF.